This T cell receptor beta chain was captured by sequencing in a study of beta chain features in type 1 diabetes. Turning to the study itself: What patients shared with healthy donors was a similar profile of age, gender and cell yields.

V lost 0 bases, J lost 9 bases, and 4 bases stayed unmatched. CDR1 SGHTA and CDR2 FQGNSA come from the germline V gene. There are 15 residues in the CDR3. Details on this clone: Its antigen remains unknown.

Expressed TCRB transcripts were sequenced after all isolated RNA was converted to cDNA. Only in-frame clones appear in the TCRdb table, and some are missing; sequencing was by immunoSEQ multiplex PCR. The sample shows 130,000 or so clones, around 9% of them seen only once. Study findings and constraints: A moderate, significant TCRB CDR3 shortening appeared in type 1 diabetes across four CD4+ subsets.

The chain joins TRBV7-2 to TRBJ1-6; 8 nucleotides align to TRBD1. Sample: central memory CD4+ T cells from blood. This TCR derives from a man aged 25-45 years with type 1 diabetes. As DNA, the CDR3 is TGTGCCAGCAGCTTAGCAACAGGGGGAGGTTCACCCCTCCACTTT. This translates into CASSLATGGGSPLHF.